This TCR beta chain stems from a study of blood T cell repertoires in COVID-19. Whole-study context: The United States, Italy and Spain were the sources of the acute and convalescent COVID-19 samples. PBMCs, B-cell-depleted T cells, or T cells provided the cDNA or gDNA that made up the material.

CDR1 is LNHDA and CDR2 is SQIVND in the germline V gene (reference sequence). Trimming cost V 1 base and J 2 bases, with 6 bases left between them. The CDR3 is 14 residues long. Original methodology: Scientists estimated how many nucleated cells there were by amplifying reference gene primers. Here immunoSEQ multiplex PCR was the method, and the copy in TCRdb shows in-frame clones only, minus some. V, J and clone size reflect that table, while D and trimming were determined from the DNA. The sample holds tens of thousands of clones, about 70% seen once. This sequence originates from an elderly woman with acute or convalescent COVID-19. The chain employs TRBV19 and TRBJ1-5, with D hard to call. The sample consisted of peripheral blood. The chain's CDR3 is CASSIVRGNQPQHF. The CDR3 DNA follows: TGTGCCAGTAGTATAGTACGGGGCAATCAGCCCCAGCATTTT.